The 19 T cell receptor beta chains listed next were all sequenced from one sample in a study of cytomegalovirus exposure and HLA in healthy donors. Both 60 Vbeta primers and 13 Jbeta primers went into the PCR. Measured with immunoSEQ multiplex PCR; TCRdb has only the in-frame clones, and not every one. This sample has roughly 290,000 clones; roughly 90% occur once, and the top ten carry less than 2.5%. The sequenced sample was PBMCs. These TCRs come from a woman aged 18-29 years in good health and CMV-seronegative.

The chain has TRBV6-1 and TRBJ1-2; TRBD1 is a possible D gene (5 bases). V was cut by 8 bases and J by 8 bases, with 18 bases left in between. Germline CDR1 reads MNHNS; CDR2 reads SASEGT. The CDR3 extends over 13 amino acids. The CDR3 region has the DNA TGTGCCAGCGAACGGGGGATCCAGCAGGGCTACACCTTC. It is translated as CASERGIQQGYTF.

CDR3 nucleotide sequence: TGCGCCAGCAGCTGGGACAGAAGCACAGATACGCAGTATTTT. It codes for CASSWDRSTDTQYF. V is TRBV5-1 and J is TRBJ2-3, with 7 bases matching TRBD1. Losses at the gene ends were 3 bases for V and 0 bases for J; bases not matched to a gene: 1. This CDR3 region has 14 residues. In germline, CDR1 is SGHRS, CDR2 YFSETQ.

The chain recombines TRBV19 with TRBJ2-3, with TRBD1 matching over 7 bases. The CDR3 contains 15 residues. The germline CDR1 and CDR2 sequences are LNHDA and SQIVND (reference sequence). V lost 3 bases, J lost 6 bases, and 9 bases stayed unmatched. DNA for the CDR3: TGTGCCAGTAGTATTTTATCAGGGGGTGGGGATACGCAGTATTTT. Amino acid sequence: CASSILSGGGDTQYF.

A few counts support this clone. This CDR3 is also generated by other DNA sequences in the sample. The V call is TRBV6-5, the J call TRBJ1-2; TRBD1 matches 8 bases. Germline trimming cut 6 bases from V and 8 bases from J; bases unmatched to any gene: 8. This CDR3 is 13 amino acids long. The germline V gene has CDR1 MNHEY and CDR2 SVGAGI. The CDR3 coding sequence is TGTGCCAGCAGACCCGGACAGGGCGGAGGCTACACCTTC. Translation: CASRPGQGGGYTF.

The V and J genes are TRBV7-8 and TRBJ2-7, with TRBD1 identical over 10 bases. Looked up from germline, CDR1 is SGHVS and CDR2 is FQNEAQ. Trimming took 5 bases from V and 6 from J; bases not matched to a gene: 10. The CDR3 length is 15 residues. The CDR3 nucleotides are TGTGCCAGCAGCCTCCCCGGGACAGGGGACGGCGAGCAGTACTTC. Amino acids: CASSLPGTGDGEQYF.

The V gene is TRBV7-8, the J gene TRBJ1-4; no clear D. Trimming removed 1 base from V and 0 bases from J, with 9 bases in between. There are 16 residues in the CDR3. In germline, CDR1 is SGHVS, CDR2 FQNEAQ. CDR3 nucleotide sequence: TGTGCCAGCAGCTTAGGGCGGTGGGCAACTAATGAAAAACTGTTTTTT. This gives the protein CASSLGRWATNEKLFF.

The chain links TRBV5-6 to TRBJ1-3; 8 bases are a match to TRBD1. The CDR3 consists of 16 residues. The J segment lost 1 base and the V segment lost 4 bases, leaving 7 bases of the junction unmatched. CDR1 is SGHDT and CDR2 is YYEEEE in the germline V gene. CDR3 coding DNA: TGTGCCAGCAGCCCCGACAGGGGAGCGTCTGGAAACACCATATATTTT. Its protein is CASSPDRGASGNTIYF.

The gene calls are TRBV5-1 and TRBJ1-6, with D tentatively TRBD1 (6 bases). Germline V lookup: CDR1 SGHRS, CDR2 YFSETQ. The length of the CDR3 is 13 residues. V dropped 7 bases and J dropped 8 bases, with 13 bases sitting between them. The CDR3 spells CASRRGGDSPLHF. The DNA for the CDR3 is TGCGCCAGCCGCAGGGGTGGGGATTCACCCCTCCACTTT. The variable domain in full, with the rest retrieved from reference TRBV5-1 and TRBJ1-6, is KAGVTQTPRYLIKTRGQQVTLSCSPISGHRSVSWYQQTPGQGLQFLFEYFSETQRNKGNFPGRFSGRQFSNSRSEMNVSTLELGDSALYLCASRRGGDSPLHFGNGTRLTVT.

The V and J genes are TRBV30 and TRBJ2-7, with 7 bases that match TRBD2. CDR1 and CDR2 (germline): GTSNPN, SVGIG (reference sequence). The J segment lost 3 bases and the V segment lost 4 bases, leaving 15 bases of the junction unmatched. This CDR3 comprises 16 residues. The CDR3 here is CAWTQGAGTGNYEQYF. The CDR3 coding sequence is TGTGCCTGGACCCAGGGAGCGGGGACCGGGAACTACGAGCAGTACTTC.

The chain joins TRBV29-1 to TRBJ2-1; 7 bases align to TRBD2. Germline loops: CDR1 SQVTM, CDR2 ANQGSEA. The V segment lost 5 bases and the J segment 6 bases; nucleotides outside the gene matches: 7. The CDR3 is 13 residues long. CDR3 nucleotide sequence: TGCAGCGTTACTCGGACTAGTCGCAATGAGCAGTTCTTC. Amino acid sequence: CSVTRTSRNEQFF.

The CDR3 DNA reads TGTGCCAGCGGGGAACCCCGGGGCACTGAAGCTTTCTTT. Residues: CASGEPRGTEAFF. This sequence joins TRBV6-1 and TRBJ1-1; D call uncertain. Per the germline V gene, CDR1 is MNHNS and CDR2 is SASEGT. The CDR3 sequence is 13 residues long. Trimming took off 8 bases at V and 4 bases at J, with 14 bases between the two ends.

The chain recombines TRBV6-5 with TRBJ1-5; 7 nucleotides align to TRBD1. The CDR3 is 14 amino acids. The ends lost 7 bases at V and 4 bases at J; junction bases unmatched: 7. The germline V gene encodes CDR1 MNHEY and CDR2 SVGAGI. The CDR3 nucleotides read TGTGCCAGCACAACAGGGGCCCCAAATCAGCCCCAGCATTTT. Its translation is CASTTGAPNQPQHF.

This chain links TRBV11-2 with TRBJ1-6; D may be TRBD1 (5 bases). The CDR3 consists of 17 residues. Looked up from germline, CDR1 is SGHAT and CDR2 is FQNNGV. The V and J ends lost 1 base and 8 bases respectively, with 18 bases between them. The CDR3 loop is CASSLVGGGSLYSPLHF. CDR3 sequence (DNA): TGTGCCAGCAGCTTAGTCGGCGGGGGTTCGTTGTATTCACCCCTCCACTTT.

V and J are TRBV6-6 and TRBJ1-2; D perhaps matches TRBD1 (6 bases). There are 16 residues in the CDR3. The V end lost 7 bases, the J end lost 4 bases, and 22 bases lay between the germline ends. The germline CDR1 and CDR2 sequences are MNHNY and SVGAGI (reference sequence). The CDR3 here is CASTPMVGGPSYGYTF. The CDR3 DNA sequence: TGTGCCAGCACCCCCATGGTGGGGGGGCCTAGCTATGGCTACACCTTC.

V usage is TRBV13 and J usage is TRBJ2-3; 9 bases are shared with TRBD1. The trim removed 5 bases at V and 4 bases at J, leaving 7 bases unmatched. The germline V gene has CDR1 PRHDT and CDR2 FYEKMQ (reference sequence). CDR3 length equals 15 residues. Written as DNA, the CDR3 is TGTGCCAGCAGCCTAAGCGGGACAGGGTCAGATACGCAGTATTTT. Translated: CASSLSGTGSDTQYF.

This clone was seen a single time. V is TRBV2 and J is TRBJ1-1; perhaps TRBD1 as D (6 bases). Trimming shortened V by 5 bases and J by 7 bases, and 11 bases separated the two germline ends. Germline-derived CDR1 and CDR2 are SNHLY and FYNNEI. CDR3 length: 12 amino acids. The DNA of the CDR3 is TGTGCCAGCAGTACACAGGGATTTGAAGCTTTCTTT. Translating it yields CASSTQGFEAFF.

This clone occurred a few times. The chain uses TRBV11-2 and TRBJ2-1; 16 positions match TRBD2. CDR1 SGHAT and CDR2 FQNNGV come from the germline V gene. Trimming at V came to 4 bases and at J to 2 bases, leaving 2 bases not matched to a gene. CDR3 length: 17 residues. As DNA, the CDR3 is TGTGCCAGCAGCTCCGGGACTAGCGGGGGGGCCTACAATGAGCAGTTCTTC. This sequence encodes CASSSGTSGGAYNEQFF. Combining the CDR3 with reference TRBV11-2 and TRBJ2-1 gives the whole variable domain EAGVAQSPRYKIIEKRQSVAFWCNPISGHATLYWYQQILGQGPKLLIQFQNNGVVDDSQLPKDRFSAERLKGVDSTLKIQPAKLEDSAVYLCASSSGTSGGAYNEQFFGPGTRLTVL.

J is TRBJ1-2 and V is TRBV4-1; D ambiguous. This CDR3 comprises 14 residues. In germline, CDR1 is MGHRA, CDR2 YSYEKL. V shed 2 bases and J shed 4 bases, with 11 bases lying between them. CDR3 sequence: CASSQSGLTYGYTF. In DNA form, the CDR3 reads TGCGCCAGCAGCCAATCAGGCCTAACCTATGGCTACACCTTC.

The chain joins TRBV4-2 to TRBJ2-1; 9 bases fit TRBD2. With V trimmed by 9 bases and J by 4 bases, 13 bases remained unmatched. Germline V lookup: CDR1 LGHNA, CDR2 YNFKEQ. This CDR3 is built from 16 residues. CDR3 amino acids: CASRVLSGGNYNEQFF. CDR3 in DNA: TGTGCCAGTCGGGTGTTGAGCGGGGGGAATTACAATGAGCAGTTCTTC.